This T cell receptor (beta chain) comes out of a study of OX40 agonist ivuxolimab in advanced cancers. Profiling relied on immunoSEQ multiplex PCR, and the TCRdb table lists in-frame clones only, not all of them. The repertoire has 70,000 or so clones, about four fifths of them found once; the top ten carry around 0.77%. V was cut by 4 bases and J by 2 bases, with 17 bases left in between. There are 17 residues in the CDR3. Germline V gene data show CDR1 as MDHEN and CDR2 as SYDVKM. This clonotype was sampled from an adult with an advanced solid tumor such as melanoma, head and neck, liver or kidney cancer. The chain employs TRBV28 and TRBJ1-4; D might be TRBD1 (6 bases). Sequencing was performed on CD4+ or CD8+ T cells sorted from blood, taken in a trial of the OX40 agonist ivuxolimab. CDR3 in DNA: TGTGCCAGCAGTTCGGGGGGGGCTGGGATGACTAATGAAAAACTGTTTTTT. Translation: CASSSGGAGMTNEKLFF.